The present entry profiles one T cell receptor beta chain with its context. Its antigen remains unidentified. The donors, nominally healthy at sampling, likely had unrecorded immune exposures. This sample stems from a study of cytomegalovirus exposure and HLA in healthy donors. PCR employed 60 Vbeta and 13 Jbeta primers. Generated by immunoSEQ multiplex PCR, the TCRdb table keeps only in-frame clones and is missing some. The sample has about 180,000 clones, around 80% seen once. Study outcomes and limitations: Analysis was carried out at a later point, and it linked a missense DCLRE1C variant to TCR beta V- and J-gene trimming. Likely technical artifact: a cluster of highly shared sequence variants. The authors listed around 150 TCR beta chains as cytomegalovirus-associated.

Germline V gene lookup returns CDR1 SGHTA and CDR2 FQGNSA. This CDR3 has 16 amino acids. V dropped 1 base and J dropped 0 bases, with 11 bases sitting between them. This TCR derives from a man in his forties in good health and CMV-seronegative. This chain joins TRBV7-2 and TRBJ2-3, with D perhaps TRBD1 (5 bases). Input material: PBMCs. The CDR3 DNA reads as TGTGCCAGCAGCTTAGTACGGACATCTAGCACAGATACGCAGTATTTT. Residues: CASSLVRTSSTDTQYF.